This record looks at one TCR beta chain sequence and its context. Germline CDR1 reads MNHEY; CDR2 reads SMNVEV (reference sequence). V was pared by 6 bases and J by 2 bases, with 3 bases of the junction left unmatched. The CDR3 loop spans 13 amino acids. Using immunoSEQ multiplex PCR, the repertoire was profiled, and TCRdb retains in-frame clones only, with some absent. The table has 70,000 to 95,000 clones, about 91% seen once. These data come from a study of OX40 agonist ivuxolimab in advanced cancers. Study as a whole: The study treated patients with ivuxolimab, an agonistic anti-OX40 (CD134) antibody.

This chain joins TRBV27 and TRBJ1-2; the match to TRBD1 covers 7 bases. Specimen: CD4+ or CD8+ T cells sorted from blood, collected in a trial of the OX40 agonist ivuxolimab. This TCR derives from an adult with an advanced solid tumor such as melanoma, head and neck, liver or kidney cancer. The CDR3 spells CASSGGQNYGYTF. CDR3 in DNA: TGTGCCAGCAGCGGGGGACAGAACTATGGCTACACCTTC.